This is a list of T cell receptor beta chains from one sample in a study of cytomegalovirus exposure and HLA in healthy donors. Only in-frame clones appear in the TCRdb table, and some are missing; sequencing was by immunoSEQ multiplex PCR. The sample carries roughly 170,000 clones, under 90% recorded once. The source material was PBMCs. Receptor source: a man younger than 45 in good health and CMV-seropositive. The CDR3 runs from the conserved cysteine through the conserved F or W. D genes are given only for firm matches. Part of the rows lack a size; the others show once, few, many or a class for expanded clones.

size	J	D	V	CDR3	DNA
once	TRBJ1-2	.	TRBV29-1	CSGRDRNYGYTF	TGCAGCGGGAGGGACCGCAACTATGGCTACACCTTC
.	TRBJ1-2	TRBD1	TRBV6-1	CASSEPPLGQGEDGYTF	TGTGCCAGCAGTGAACCCCCGTTGGGACAGGGGGAGGATGGCTACACCTTC
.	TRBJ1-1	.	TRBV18	CASSLDEGPNTEAFF	TGTGCCAGCTCACTAGATGAGGGCCCGAACACTGAAGCTTTCTTT
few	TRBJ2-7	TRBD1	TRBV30	CAWRVSGTGGIGEQYF	TGTGCCTGGAGAGTAAGCGGGACAGGGGGAATTGGGGAGCAGTACTTC
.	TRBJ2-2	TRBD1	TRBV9	CASSYGQGNTGELFF	TGTGCCAGCAGCTACGGACAGGGAAACACCGGGGAGCTGTTTTTT
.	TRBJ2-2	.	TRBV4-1	CASSQRGTANTGELFF	TGCGCCAGCAGCCAGCGCGGGACAGCGAACACCGGGGAGCTGTTTTTT
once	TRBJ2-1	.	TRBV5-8	CASSLILPTYNEQFF	TGTGCCAGCAGCTTGATACTCCCTACTTACAATGAGCAGTTCTTC
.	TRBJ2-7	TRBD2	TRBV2	CASSSPSGGLEGQYF	TGTGCCAGCAGTAGCCCTAGCGGGGGGCTCGAAGGGCAGTACTTC
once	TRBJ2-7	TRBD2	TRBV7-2	CASSLSGSRDEQYF	TGTGCCAGCAGTTTAAGCGGGAGTAGAGACGAGCAGTACTTC
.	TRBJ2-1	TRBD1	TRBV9	CASSDDQGASYNEQFF	TGTGCCAGCAGCGATGACCAGGGGGCCTCCTACAATGAGCAGTTCTTC
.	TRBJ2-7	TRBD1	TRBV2	CASLTGEKNEQYF	TGTGCCAGCCTGACAGGGGAAAAGAACGAGCAGTACTTC
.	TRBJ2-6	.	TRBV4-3	CASSQGSSGANVLTF	TGCGCCAGCAGCCAAGGGAGCTCTGGGGCCAACGTCCTGACTTTC
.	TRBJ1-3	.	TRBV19	CASSTGYGNTIYF	TGTGCCAGTAGTACAGGTTATGGAAACACCATATATTTT
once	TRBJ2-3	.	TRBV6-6	CASRLSGDTDTQYF	TGTGCCAGCAGATTGTCGGGGGATACAGATACGCAGTATTTT
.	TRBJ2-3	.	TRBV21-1	CASSKVGTQTDTQYF	TGTGCCAGCAGCAAAGTCGGGACACAGACAGATACGCAGTATTTT
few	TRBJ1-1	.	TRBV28	CASSSGEAFF	TGTGCCAGCAGTTCCGGGGAAGCTTTCTTT